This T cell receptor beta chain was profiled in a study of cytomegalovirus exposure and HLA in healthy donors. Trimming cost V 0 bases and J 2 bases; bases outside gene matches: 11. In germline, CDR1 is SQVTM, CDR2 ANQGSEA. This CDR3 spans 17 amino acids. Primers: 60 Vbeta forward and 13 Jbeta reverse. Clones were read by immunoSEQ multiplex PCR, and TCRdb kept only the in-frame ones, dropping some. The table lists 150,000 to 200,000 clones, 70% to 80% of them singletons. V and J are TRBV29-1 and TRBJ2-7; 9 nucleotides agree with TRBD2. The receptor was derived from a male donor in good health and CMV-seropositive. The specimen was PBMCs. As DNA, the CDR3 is TGCAGCGTTGAAGAAGGAGCTACTAGCGGGTCAACCTACGAGCAGTACTTC. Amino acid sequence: CSVEEGATSGSTYEQYF.